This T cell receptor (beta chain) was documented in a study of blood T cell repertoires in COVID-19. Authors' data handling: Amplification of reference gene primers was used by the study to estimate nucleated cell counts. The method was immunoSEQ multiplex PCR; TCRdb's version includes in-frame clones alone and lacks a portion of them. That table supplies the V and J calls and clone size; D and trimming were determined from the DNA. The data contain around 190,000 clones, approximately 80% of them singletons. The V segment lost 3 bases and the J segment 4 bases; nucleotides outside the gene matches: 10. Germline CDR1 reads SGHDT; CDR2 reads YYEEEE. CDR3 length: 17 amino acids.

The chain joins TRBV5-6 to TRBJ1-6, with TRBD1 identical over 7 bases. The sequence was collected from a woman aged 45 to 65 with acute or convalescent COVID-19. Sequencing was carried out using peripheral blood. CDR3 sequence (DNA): TGTGCCAGCAGCTCTCAAGGGGGCGGACAGTATAATTCACCCCTCCACTTT. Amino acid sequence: CASSSQGGGQYNSPLHF.